Sequencing of this TCR beta chain was carried out in a study of T cells after yellow fever vaccination (dated by TCRdb to the late 2010s). Study-level background: The SMART-Seq v4 Ultra Low Input RNA kit was used to prepare libraries from fractions with low cell numbers. To track T-cell clones before and after primary and booster YFV17D yellow fever vaccination, bulk TCR alpha and beta repertoires were sequenced longitudinally. The cohort comprised two healthy male donors, one aged 18 to 29 and one aged 30 to 40 years. Bulk PBMC replicates and cell subsets were isolated from blood drawn at multiple timepoints before and after both primary and secondary immunization. Summary of the overall study and its limitations: After the booster, most clones that had expanded after primary vaccination were detected again (around 95% of CD4 and around nine tenths of CD8), suggesting broad maintenance of memory. The secondary T-cell response was found to be weaker but faster than the primary response, with a peak reached on day 5 rather than on day 15. The study included only a couple of donors, which limits how far the findings can be generalized. Computational filtering was needed because FACS-sorted repertoires could contain abundant contaminating clonotypes from the bulk population. A small share of clonotypes was detected in both CD4 and CD8 compartments, with the overlap likely arising from convergent recombination.

This clonotype was counted at least ten times. The antigen this receptor binds is unknown. Per-base quality was not reported, and no clone a single base away is much larger than it. The sample's treatment or condition label, in plain terms: live attenuated yellow fever vaccine strain. A standard Ficoll-Paque protocol was used to isolate PBMCs from peripheral blood. Dynabeads CD4 and CD8 positive selection kits were used to isolate the CD4 and CD8 T-cell fractions. TriZol was used to extract RNA from bulk PBMCs, CD4 and CD8 fractions, and dextramer-positive and dextramer-negative fractions. From cysteine to phenylalanine, the CDR3 is 18 amino acids long. Kept here is only the CDR3 DNA, which spans 54 bases and is read in frame from base 1. Sequencing was performed on an Illumina NovaSeq 6000. TCR cDNA was made using 5'RACE template switching, a step that added a universal primer site and unique molecular identifiers. Priming for cDNA synthesis came from both the TCR alpha and TCR beta constant segments. Libraries were amplified in two PCR steps, with sample barcodes and sequencing adapters added in the second step. Sequencing of libraries was performed on Illumina HiSeq 2500 (2x100 bp) or NovaSeq (2x150 bp). In the paper's pipeline: MIGEC was used to demultiplex reads and collapse the reads into UMI consensus sequences, and MiXCR was used for V(D)J alignment. Using edgeR on replicate PBMC samples, clonotypes were called vaccine-responding if FDR was below 0.01 and the log2 fold change was above 5 up to day 15. Bulk clonotypes were assigned CD4 or CD8 identity according to which sequenced CD4 or CD8 repertoire held them at higher abundance. TCRdb reprocessing: public reads trimmed at Q25 with fastp, clones called with MiXCR, in-frame beta chains kept. Identical CDR3 proteins give one entry, which carries the most common genes and DNA. TCRdb, not the authors, supplied the V and J calls. Counted in this sample were about 210,000 distinct CDR3 sequences; more than 3% of them appeared once. 3.2% of the sample comes from the top ten.

The material sequenced was CD4+ T cells sorted from PBMCs, taken 10 days after the yellow fever booster vaccination. The chain is encoded by TRBV21-1 joined to TRBJ2-7; the table's D call, TRBD1, has no DNA check behind it. TRBV21-1 is flagged as a pseudogene. The source of this sequence is a young man who received the YFV17D yellow fever vaccine. In nucleotides, the sequence is TGTGCCAGCAGCGCGTCCGGACAGACCATTCCCCCAGATTACGAGCAGTACTTC. Its translation is CASSASGQTIPPDYEQYF.